The 10 T cell receptor beta chains reported below all come from one sample, sequenced in a study of shared clonotypes between healthy human individuals. Assay: immunoSEQ multiplex PCR; the TCRdb copy retains only in-frame clones and omits some. The data show some 1,100,000 clones, with more than 75% seen just once and 0.5% to 0.6% held by the top ten. Material: memory CD4+ T cells from PBMCs. Noted subset: CD45RA-negative fraction. Receptors originate from a man aged 18 to 29 in good health. Some clones in this sample may be carry-over from other donors' samples.

This clone was recorded a few times. The chain's CDR3 is CASSPGQGAYEQYF. The CDR3 DNA reads as TGTGCCAGCAGCCCGGGACAGGGGGCTTACGAGCAGTACTTC. The J gene is TRBJ2-7, the V gene TRBV5-5; TRBD1 aligns across 12 bases. The germline gives CDR1 SGHKS, CDR2 YYEKEE (reference sequence). The CDR3 is 14 amino acids. The trim removed 4 bases at V and 4 bases at J, leaving 3 bases unmatched.

This rearrangement joins TRBV28 to TRBJ2-5, with a possible D match to TRBD1 (6 bases). The ends were cut back, 4 bases at V and 1 base at J, with 10 bases in the middle. The CDR3 contains 14 residues. Germline CDR1 reads MDHEN; CDR2 reads SYDVKM. The CDR3 bases are TGTGCCAGCAGTTCGGGACACCGCCAAGAGACCCAGTACTTC. Translating it yields CASSSGHRQETQYF.

V gene TRBV28 combines with J gene TRBJ2-2; 7 nucleotides align to TRBD1. The CDR3 is 17 residues long. Germline V gene sequence: CDR1 MDHEN, CDR2 SYDVKM. The junction had 16 bases not matched to a gene; V was cut back by 6 bases and J by 6 bases. The DNA for the CDR3 is TGTGCCAGCAGCCGCCGGGACGGGGACAGAATCCCCGGGGAGCTGTTTTTT. This gives the protein CASSRRDGDRIPGELFF.

The chain has TRBV6-5 and TRBJ2-7; D gene uncertain. Germline-derived CDR1 and CDR2 are MNHEY and SVGAGI. V lost 0 bases, J lost 6 bases, and 9 bases lay in between. There are 13 residues in the CDR3. The CDR3 loop reads CASSYSNPREQYF. CDR3 nucleotides: TGTGCCAGCAGTTACTCGAATCCGCGCGAGCAGTACTTC.

The J gene is TRBJ1-1, the V gene TRBV28; TRBD1 matches at 9 bases. Germline lookup yields CDR1 MDHEN and CDR2 SYDVKM. V dropped 6 bases and J dropped 1; count of bases not matched to a gene: 9. The CDR3 consists of 16 residues. The CDR3 DNA is TGTGCCAGCAGGCACCTACCGGGACAGGGGAACACTGAAGCTTTCTTT. Its translation is CASRHLPGQGNTEAFF.

The CDR3 here is CASSYSIKGGYEQYF. DNA for the CDR3: TGTGCCAGCAGTTACTCGATCAAGGGAGGTTACGAGCAGTACTTC. V is TRBV6-6 and J is TRBJ2-7; D may be TRBD2 (6 bases). Germline V gene lookup returns CDR1 MNHNY and CDR2 SVGAGI (reference sequence). The CDR3 runs to 15 residues. The V end was cut by 0 bases, the J end by 4 bases, with 13 bases between.

This chain uses TRBV5-1 with TRBJ2-2; 10 bases line up with TRBD1. The CDR3 consists of 15 residues. The junction had 9 bases not matched to a gene; V was cut back by 7 bases and J by 6 bases. Germline CDR1 SGHRS, CDR2 YFSETQ. The CDR3, as DNA: TGCGCCAGCCGGACCGGGACAGGGGTCGCCGGGGAGCTGTTTTTT. Its protein is CASRTGTGVAGELFF.

This chain links TRBV5-6 with TRBJ2-7; possible D gene TRBD1, 6 bases. CDR3 length equals 12 residues. V was pared by 4 bases and J by 3 bases, with 8 bases between. Germline CDR1 SGHDT, CDR2 YYEEEE. The CDR3, as DNA: TGTGCCAGCAGCCGCAGGGGCTACGAGCAGTACTTC. The encoded protein is CASSRRGYEQYF.

This clone was seen ten or more times. The chain uses TRBV29-1 and TRBJ1-1; 9 nucleotides align to TRBD1. This CDR3 region has 15 residues. CDR1 and CDR2 from the germline V gene are SQVTM and ANQGSEA. V was clipped by 7 bases and J by 0 bases; unmatched bases: 9. CDR3 in DNA: TGCAGCGCCACAGGGGGCTGGGGAATGAACACTGAAGCTTTCTTT. Protein sequence: CSATGGWGMNTEAFF.

The chain uses TRBV7-2 and TRBJ1-2; D gene uncertain. Germline loops: CDR1 SGHTA, CDR2 FQGNSA. The CDR3 runs 14 residues. V lost 4 bases and J lost 2, with 11 bases in between. The chain's CDR3 is CASSYGIGNYGYTF. The CDR3 nucleotides are TGTGCCAGCAGCTATGGGATAGGGAACTATGGCTACACCTTC.